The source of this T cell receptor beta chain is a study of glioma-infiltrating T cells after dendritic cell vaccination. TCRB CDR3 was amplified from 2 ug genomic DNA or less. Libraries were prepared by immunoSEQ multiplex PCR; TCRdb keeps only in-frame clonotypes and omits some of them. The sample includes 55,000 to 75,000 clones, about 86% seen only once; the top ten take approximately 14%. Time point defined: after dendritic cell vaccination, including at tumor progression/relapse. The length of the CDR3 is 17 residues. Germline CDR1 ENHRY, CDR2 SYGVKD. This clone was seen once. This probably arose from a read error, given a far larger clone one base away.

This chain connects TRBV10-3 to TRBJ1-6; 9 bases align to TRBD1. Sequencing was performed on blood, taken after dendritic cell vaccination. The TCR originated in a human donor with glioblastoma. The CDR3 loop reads CAISESVTGGRNSLLHF. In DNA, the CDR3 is TGTGCCATCAGTGAGTCAGTAACAGGGGGCAGAAATTCACTCCTCCACTTT.